This T cell receptor beta chain was identified during a study of blood T cells in healthy people across ages. Primed by a sample-barcoded 5' primer and a J-beta primer mix, a second PCR proceeded for about 7 to 11 cycles. TCRdb reprocessed the 5' RACE reads with MiXCR, giving one entry per CDR3 protein. The data hold around 2 million distinct CDR3 sequences, with about two fifths observed a single time. The CDR3 extends over 14 amino acids. Germline CDR1 reads DFQATT; CDR2 reads SNEGSKA (reference sequence). V was pared by 7 bases and J by 8 bases, with 23 bases between. Points from the study as a whole: A greater number of naive CD4+ cells and higher diversity distinguished long-lived donors from aged donors.

Regarding this clonotype: Antigen specificity is unknown.

What was sequenced was blood. This TCR came from a human donor in good health. The chain carries TRBV20-1 and TRBJ1-2; D is unresolved. The CDR3 DNA reads as TGCAGTGTACCCAGCAAGAGTGGTCTTGGCGGCTACACCTTC. Its translation: CSVPSKSGLGGYTF.